The entry below gives a single T cell receptor (beta chain) sequence along with its context. This entry comes from a study of OX40 agonist ivuxolimab in advanced cancers. Clones were sequenced by immunoSEQ multiplex PCR, and TCRdb holds only the in-frame ones, with some missing. The top ten clones hold 10% to 12% of a sample with approximately 19,000 clones, 65% to 85% of them seen once. This CDR3 is built from 13 residues. The V gene's germline CDR1 is MNHNY and CDR2 SVGAGI (reference sequence). The rearrangement joins TRBV6-6 to TRBJ1-2; 9 nucleotides agree with TRBD1. The receptor was isolated from an adult with an advanced solid tumor such as melanoma, head and neck, liver or kidney cancer. Sequencing was performed on CD4+ or CD8+ T cells sorted from blood, taken in a trial of the OX40 agonist ivuxolimab. This chain's CDR3 is CAERSGTGPACTF. In DNA form, the CDR3 reads TGTGCAGAAAGATCCGGGACAGGGCCTGCGTGCACCTTC.